This paragraph reports one T cell receptor beta chain. This sample is drawn from a study of blood T cell repertoires in COVID-19. In the study overall: Donors in the United States, Italy and Spain gave samples during acute or convalescent COVID-19.

Seattle participants joined during active infection and were tracked over time. Authors' methods: Reference gene primer amplification gave estimated nucleated cell counts. TCRdb's copy holds only in-frame clones and misses some; the assay was immunoSEQ multiplex PCR. V and J calls and clone size follow that table, whereas D and trimming were derived from the DNA. This table holds some 220,000 clones, about 83% found once. V lost 3 bases and J lost 8; bases outside the gene matches: 4. The CDR3 totals 15 residues. Germline CDR1 reads MNHEY; CDR2 reads SVGAGI. The clonotype comes from a woman aged 25 to 39 with COVID-19, enrolled during active disease. Specimen: peripheral blood. The chain has TRBV6-5 and TRBJ2-2, with 12 bases that match TRBD2. In nucleotides, the CDR3 is TGTGCCAGCAGTTATCTGACTAGCGGGAGAGGGGAGCTGTTTTTT. This gives the protein CASSYLTSGRGELFF.